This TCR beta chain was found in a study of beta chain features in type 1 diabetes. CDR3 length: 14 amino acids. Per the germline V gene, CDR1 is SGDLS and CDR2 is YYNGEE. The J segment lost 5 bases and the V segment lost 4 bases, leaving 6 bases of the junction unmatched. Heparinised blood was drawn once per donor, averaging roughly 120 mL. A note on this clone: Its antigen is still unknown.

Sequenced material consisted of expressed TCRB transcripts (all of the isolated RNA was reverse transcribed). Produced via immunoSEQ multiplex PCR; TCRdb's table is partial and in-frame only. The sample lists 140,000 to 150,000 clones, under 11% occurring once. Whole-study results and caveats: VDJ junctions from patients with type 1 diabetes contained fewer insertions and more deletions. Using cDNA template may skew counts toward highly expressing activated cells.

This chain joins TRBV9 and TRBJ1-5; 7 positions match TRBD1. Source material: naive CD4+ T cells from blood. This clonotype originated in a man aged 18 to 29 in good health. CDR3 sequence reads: CASSLGRGHQPQHF. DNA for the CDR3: TGTGCCAGCAGCTTGGGTAGGGGGCATCAGCCCCAGCATTTT.